The present entry profiles one TCR beta chain with its context. Its antigen is not known. Germline V CDR1 and CDR2: MNHEY, SVGEGT. The CDR3 runs 15 residues. The J segment lost 4 bases and the V segment lost 8 bases, leaving 8 bases of the junction unmatched. This entry is derived from a study of blood T cells in healthy people across ages. With a J-beta primer mix and a sample-barcoded 5' primer, a second PCR ran about 7 to 11 cycles. TCRdb recomputed calls from the 5' RACE reads with MiXCR, one row per CDR3 protein. The profile shows some 780,000 distinct CDR3 sequences, roughly three fifths of them singletons. Whole-study findings and limits: A conclusive naive versus antigen-experienced comparison was prevented by the unsorted PBMCs. In these data, TCR beta diversity tracked strongly with naive T cell percentage.

The rearrangement links TRBV6-2 or TRBV6-3 to TRBJ2-2, with 9 bases fitting TRBD1. Sequences were obtained from blood. This TCR came from a man aged 35-49 years in good health. The CDR3 loop is CASGKTGGATGELFF. The CDR3 coding sequence is TGTGCCAGCGGAAAGACAGGGGGTGCCACCGGGGAGCTGTTTTTT.